This entry lists 8 T cell receptor beta chains sequenced from one sample in a study of CD8 T cells in Susac syndrome. RNA in amounts of roughly 0.5 to 1 ug was reverse transcribed with random hexamers. TCRdb reanalysed the immunoSEQ multiplex PCR reads using MiXCR and keeps one entry per CDR3 protein. The data hold about 85,000 distinct CDR3 sequences, with around 93% observed a single time. Material: CD8+ T cells from PBMCs. Receptor source: a human donor with Susac syndrome.

The chain couples TRBV7-9 to TRBJ2-3; D may be TRBD2 (5 bases). CDR3 length: 12 residues. Germline CDR1 and CDR2: SEHNR and FQNEAQ (reference sequence). This CDR3 reads CAIPLATDTQYF. CDR3 coding DNA: TGTGCTATCCCCCTAGCCACAGATACGCAGTATTTT.

The V and J genes are TRBV20-1 and TRBJ2-1; D not resolved. From germline, CDR1 is DFQATT and CDR2 SNEGSKA (reference sequence). V was clipped by 6 bases and J by 0 bases, with 9 bases between them. The CDR3 is 13 residues long. The CDR3, as DNA: TGCAGTGCCCGGCCGAGCTCCTACAATGAGCAGTTCTTC. Its translation is CSARPSSYNEQFF.

The DNA of the CDR3 is TGTGCCAGCGGCCCTCGGGAGACCCAGTACTTC. Translated, it gives CASGPRETQYF. The V and J genes are TRBV27 and TRBJ2-5; no definite D call. V was cut by 8 bases and J by 5 bases, with 9 bases left in between. This CDR3 has 11 amino acids. Germline values: CDR1 MNHEY, CDR2 SMNVEV (reference sequence).

The chain joins TRBV13 to TRBJ2-3; D is perhaps TRBD2 (6 bases). The V gene's germline CDR1 is PRHDT and CDR2 FYEKMQ (reference sequence). Trimming removed 5 bases from V and 0 bases from J, with 15 bases in between. There are 16 residues in the CDR3. CDR3 region: CASSEFSGRSTDTQYF. DNA of the CDR3: TGTGCCAGCAGCGAGTTCAGCGGGCGTAGCACAGATACGCAGTATTTT.

The chain combines TRBV6-2 or TRBV6-3 with TRBJ1-2, with D unresolved. The CDR3 is 14 amino acids. Trimming took off 5 bases at V and 6 bases at J, with 16 bases between the two ends. Germline V gene sequence: CDR1 MNHEY, CDR2 SVGEGT. In DNA form, the CDR3 reads TGTGCCAGCAGTCTTATGCCGAGAATGGATGGCTACACCTTC. Encoded protein: CASSLMPRMDGYTF.

The chain couples TRBV6-5 to TRBJ2-7; the match to TRBD2 covers 7 bases. The CDR3 totals 17 residues. With V trimmed by 0 bases and J by 3 bases, 11 bases remained unmatched. Looked up from germline, CDR1 is MNHEY and CDR2 is SVGAGI. The CDR3 nucleotides read TGTGCCAGCAGTTACTCGACCGGGAGGCCGAGCCTCTACGAGCAGTACTTC. Translated, it gives CASSYSTGRPSLYEQYF.

The rearrangement uses TRBV20-1 and TRBJ2-3; TRBD1 matches 7 bases. Trimming removed 3 bases from V and 2 bases from J; junction bases left unmatched: 8. CDR1 DFQATT and CDR2 SNEGSKA come from the germline V gene (reference sequence). The CDR3 length is 15 residues. This CDR3 reads CSARTGRADTDTQYF. CDR3 coding DNA: TGCAGTGCTAGGACAGGGAGAGCTGACACAGATACGCAGTATTTT.

The chain couples TRBV13 to TRBJ2-7, with D possibly being TRBD1 or TRBD2 (5 bases each). V was trimmed by 5 bases and J by 6 bases, leaving 20 bases between them. CDR3 size: 15 residues. Germline CDR1 reads PRHDT; CDR2 reads FYEKMQ (reference sequence). The CDR3 DNA reads TGTGCCAGCAGCCCCCGGGGACCGGGACCAGCCGAGCAGTACTTC. Translation: CASSPRGPGPAEQYF.